The 5 T cell receptor beta chains below were found in one sample sequenced in a study of cytomegalovirus exposure and HLA in healthy donors. Use of 60 Vbeta and 13 Jbeta primers characterized the PCR. Using immunoSEQ multiplex PCR, the repertoire was profiled, and TCRdb retains in-frame clones only, with some absent. The sample shows 100,000 to 150,000 clones, about 80% of them seen only once. The specimen sequenced was PBMCs. The receptors come from a woman in her thirties or forties in good health and CMV-seropositive.

The rearrangement links TRBV30 to TRBJ2-3; 12 bases line up with TRBD2. Losses at the gene ends were 8 bases for V and 7 bases for J; bases not matched to a gene: 10. The germline gives CDR1 GTSNPN, CDR2 SVGIG (reference sequence). This CDR3 contains 14 residues. The CDR3 coding sequence is TGTGCCGGGTCGAGACTAGCGGGAGTATATACGCAGTATTTT. Its translation is CAGSRLAGVYTQYF.

The chain has TRBV7-8 and TRBJ2-3; 9 bases align to TRBD2. This CDR3 has 14 residues. Germline CDR1 is SGHVS and CDR2 is FQNEAQ. J gave up 6 bases and V 3 bases, and 4 bases lay outside the gene matches. The CDR3 bases are TGTGCCAGCAGCTTTAGCGGGAGTGGCGATACGCAGTATTTT. Protein: CASSFSGSGDTQYF. The full variable domain, its missing parts supplied by reference TRBV7-8 and TRBJ2-3, is GAGVSQSPRYKVAKRGQDVALRCDPISGHVSLFWYQQALGQGPEFLTYFQNEAQLDKSGLPSDRFFAERPEGSVSTLKIQRTQQEDSAVYLCASSFSGSGDTQYFGPGTRLTVL.

The V and J genes are TRBV6-5 and TRBJ2-2; D perhaps matches TRBD2 (6 bases). V lost 0 bases and J 4 bases, leaving 12 bases between the germline ends. The CDR3 is 16 residues long. From germline, CDR1 is MNHEY and CDR2 SVGAGI. The CDR3 spells CASSYSLGGTTGELFF. Here the CDR3 DNA reads TGTGCCAGCAGTTACTCGCTCGGCGGGACCACCGGGGAGCTGTTTTTT.

The chain couples TRBV9 to TRBJ1-2, with a tentative D call TRBD1 (6 bases). CDR3 size: 14 residues. Trimming stripped 3 bases from V and 2 bases from J, with 11 bases between. CDR1 and CDR2 (germline): SGDLS, YYNGEE. The CDR3 here is CASSATGQNYGYTF. Here the CDR3 DNA reads TGTGCCAGCAGCGCAACTGGACAGAACTATGGCTACACCTTC. The variable domain in full, with the rest retrieved from reference TRBV9 and TRBJ1-2, is DSGVTQTPKHLITATGQRVTLRCSPRSGDLSVYWYQQSLDQGLQFLIQYYNGEERAKGNILERFSAQQFPDLHSELNLSSLELGDSALYFCASSATGQNYGYTFGSGTRLTVV.

In its sample, this clone was seen a few times. The V call is TRBV7-8, the J call TRBJ1-3; D uncertain. The CDR3 is 16 amino acids. Germline CDR1 reads SGHVS; CDR2 reads FQNEAQ. V lost 0 bases and J 0 bases, leaving 9 bases between the germline ends. The CDR3 region is CASSLAAIGSGNTIYF. For the CDR3, the DNA is TGTGCCAGCAGCTTAGCGGCCATTGGCTCTGGAAACACCATATATTTT.